One sample yielded the 16 T cell receptor beta chains listed below, sequenced in a study of Ad26.COV2.S vaccination and SARS-CoV-2 variants. The treatment denotes: some 19 received Ad26.COV2.S at low or high dose, single or two shots; about 5 received placebo; per-sample allocation not given. Samples came from day 63 after the first vaccine or placebo injection. Assay: immunoSEQ multiplex PCR; the TCRdb copy retains only in-frame clones and omits some. The repertoire holds hundreds of thousands of clones, about 88% seen once, with around a tenth in the top ten. The material sequenced was peripheral blood, taken in a trial of Ad26.COV2.S vaccine versus placebo. Source of these receptors: a person between 18 and 59 years old who received the Ad26.COV2.S COVID-19 vaccine or a placebo.

V is TRBV5-1 and J is TRBJ1-1, with TRBD1 as a possible D gene (5 bases). V gave up 3 bases and J gave up 0 bases, with 15 bases separating them. The CDR3 covers 16 residues. Germline-derived CDR1 and CDR2 are SGHRS and YFSETQ. The chain's CDR3 is CASSSDTGNLNTEAFF. The DNA of the CDR3 is TGCGCCAGCAGCTCCGATACAGGAAACTTGAACACTGAAGCTTTCTTT.

The V call is TRBV2, the J call TRBJ1-1, with no clear D. Trimming stripped 1 base from V and 3 bases from J, with 12 bases between. Per the germline V gene, CDR1 is SNHLY and CDR2 is FYNNEI. The CDR3 is 15 amino acids. This CDR3 is CASSEVTYVDTEAFF. The CDR3 DNA reads TGTGCCAGCAGTGAAGTGACGTATGTCGACACTGAAGCTTTCTTT. The whole variable domain, remainder taken from reference TRBV2 and TRBJ1-1, is EPEVTQTPSHQVTQMGQEVILRCVPISNHLYFYWYRQILGQKVEFLVSFYNNEISEKSEIFDDQFSVERPDGSNFTLKIRSTKLEDSAMYFCASSEVTYVDTEAFFGQGTRLTVV.

V is TRBV5-4 and J is TRBJ2-1, with 8 bases fitting TRBD1. The V and J ends lost 6 bases and 9 bases, in that order; junction bases with no gene match: 8. Germline CDR1 and CDR2: SGHNT and YYREEE (reference sequence). The CDR3 runs to 13 residues. For the CDR3, the DNA is TGTGCCAGCACGGGGACAGGTTTGGGTGAGCAGTTCTTC. Residues: CASTGTGLGEQFF.

The chain carries TRBV3-1 (or the pseudogene TRBV3-2) and TRBJ2-5, with 8 bases fitting TRBD2. CDR1 LGHDT and CDR2 YNNKEL come from the germline V gene (reference sequence). The trim removed 3 bases at V and 6 bases at J, leaving 15 bases unmatched. The CDR3 spans 17 residues. The chain's CDR3 is CASSHSFGAGGGQTQYF. CDR3 nucleotide sequence: TGTGCCAGCAGCCATTCCTTCGGGGCGGGAGGTGGGCAGACCCAGTACTTC.

The CDR3 DNA reads as TGTGCCAGCAGTTTATCGGGACTAGCGGAGCAAGAGACCCAGTACTTC. Its protein is CASSLSGLAEQETQYF. V gene TRBV28 combines with J gene TRBJ2-5, with TRBD2 identical over 11 bases. In germline, CDR1 is MDHEN, CDR2 SYDVKM. The V gene end was trimmed by 1 base and the J gene end by 2 bases; junction bases not matched to a gene: 3. CDR3 length equals 16 residues.

The chain combines TRBV24-1 with TRBJ2-1; 8 positions agree with TRBD2. V shed 7 bases and J 6 bases; nucleotides not matched to a gene: 7. The germline CDR1 and CDR2 sequences are KGHDR and SFDVKD. The CDR3 spans 14 residues. The CDR3 DNA reads TGTGCCACCAGGGACGGGGGGGCTGGCAATGAGCAGTTCTTC. Protein: CATRDGGAGNEQFF.

The rearrangement joins TRBV3-1 (or the pseudogene TRBV3-2) to TRBJ2-3; TRBD2 matches at 8 bases. V dropped 6 bases and J dropped 4; count of bases not matched to a gene: 3. The germline V gene encodes CDR1 LGHDT and CDR2 YNNKEL (reference sequence). The CDR3 is made up of 13 amino acids. The CDR3 DNA reads TGTGCCAGCAGTCCCGGGGGGGCAGATACGCAGTATTTT. The encoded protein is CASSPGGADTQYF.

V usage is TRBV5-8 and J usage is TRBJ2-2; D is uncertain. Germline CDR1 and CDR2: SGHTS and YDEGEE. Trimming pared 5 bases from V and 1 base from J, leaving 9 bases between. The CDR3 is made up of 14 amino acids. In DNA form, the CDR3 reads TGTGCCAGCAGGAGCGTAGGGAACACCGGGGAGCTGTTTTTT. Translation gives CASRSVGNTGELFF.

V gene TRBV28 combines with J gene TRBJ2-2; 8 bases fit TRBD2. V lost 5 bases to trimming and J lost 6 bases; unmatched junction nucleotides: 8. There are 15 residues in the CDR3. Germline lookup yields CDR1 MDHEN and CDR2 SYDVKM. CDR3 sequence (DNA): TGTGCCAGCAGTATTCACAGCGGGAGCCCCGGGGAGCTGTTTTTT. Its protein product is CASSIHSGSPGELFF.

Only a few counts were recorded for this clone. The chain combines TRBV18 with TRBJ1-5; D ambiguous. The V gene's germline CDR1 is KGHSH and CDR2 LQKENI. V lost 2 bases and J lost 5, with 7 bases in between. This CDR3 has 13 residues. CDR3 bases: TGTGCCAGCTCACCAGTAGATGATCAGCCCCAGCATTTT. Translation: CASSPVDDQPQHF.

The rearrangement joins TRBV6-1 to TRBJ1-6, with D possibly being TRBD1 (6 bases). The germline V gene encodes CDR1 MNHNS and CDR2 SASEGT. The CDR3 loop spans 14 amino acids. V lost 3 bases and J 9 bases, leaving 12 bases between the germline ends. CDR3 bases: TGTGCCAGCAGTGATCCATTAGGGGGTTCACCCCTCCACTTT. Protein product: CASSDPLGGSPLHF.

Comment on this clone: Its ends do not fully match the called genes, so a read error is possible. V and J are TRBV7-2 and TRBJ1-1; 7 bases fit TRBD1. CDR3 length: 13 residues. Germline V lookup: CDR1 SGHTA, CDR2 FQGNSA. The CDR3 loop is CASSQDRSRRAFF. The CDR3 coding sequence is TGTGCTAGCAGCCAGGACAGGTCCAGGCGAGCTTTCTTT.

This chain links TRBV19 with TRBJ2-1, with 8 bases aligning to TRBD2. The CDR3 totals 14 residues. Germline V gene data show CDR1 as LNHDA and CDR2 as SQIVND (reference sequence). Unmatched junction bases numbered 12, after V lost 10 bases and J lost 7 bases. The CDR3 DNA reads TGTGCCACAACCCCCGGGACTAGGGGGAATGAGCAGTTCTTC. Its translation is CATTPGTRGNEQFF.

The CDR3, as DNA: TGTGCCAGCAGCTCCGGACGGGACACTGAAGCTTTCTTT. Its protein product is CASSSGRDTEAFF. V is TRBV5-4 and J is TRBJ1-1; D is unclear. CDR3 length: 13 residues. The germline gives CDR1 SGHNT, CDR2 YYREEE (reference sequence). The V end was cut by 3 bases, the J end by 3 bases, with 9 bases between. The variable domain in full, completed from reference TRBV5-4 and TRBJ1-1, reads ETGVTQSPTHLIKTRGQQVTLRCSSQSGHNTVSWYQQALGQGPQFIFQYYREEENGRGNFPPRFSGLQFPNYSSELNVNALELDDSALYLCASSSGRDTEAFFGQGTRLTVV.

The chain couples TRBV9 to TRBJ2-1; the match to TRBD2 covers 8 bases. The CDR3 spans 14 residues. V was pared by 3 bases and J by 5 bases, with 4 bases of the junction left unmatched. Germline V lookup: CDR1 SGDLS, CDR2 YYNGEE. DNA for the CDR3: TGTGCCAGCAGCGACCCGGGAGGGGACAATGAGCAGTTCTTC. Its protein product is CASSDPGGDNEQFF. Combining the CDR3 with reference TRBV9 and TRBJ2-1 gives the whole variable domain DSGVTQTPKHLITATGQRVTLRCSPRSGDLSVYWYQQSLDQGLQFLIQYYNGEERAKGNILERFSAQQFPDLHSELNLSSLELGDSALYFCASSDPGGDNEQFFGPGTRLTVL.

V usage is TRBV21-1 and J usage is TRBJ2-3; the table's D call, TRBD1, has no DNA check behind it. TRBV21-1 is deemed a pseudogene. The CDR3 length is 17 residues. CDR3 loop: CASSKRARQPSTDTQYF. The CDR3 bases are TGTGCCAGCAGCAAAAGGGCGCGACAGCCTAGCACAGATACGCAGTATTTT.